Sequencing of this T cell receptor (beta chain) was carried out in a study of cytomegalovirus exposure and HLA in healthy donors. Study observations and caveats: In a later analysis, most CMV-associated TCR beta chains appeared HLA-restricted. In a later analysis, productive TCRs from donors in an Asian-associated ancestry cluster reportedly carried fewer N-insertions than the cohort mean. Serostatus for CMV was the only available immune exposure information.

This CDR3 is built from 15 residues. With V trimmed by 1 base and J by 5 bases, 3 bases remained unmatched. Germline V gene data show CDR1 as SGHTA and CDR2 as FQGTGA. With respect to this clone: Its antigen remains unidentified.

In the PCR, 60 Vbeta and 13 Jbeta primers were used. Some clones are missing from TCRdb's copy, which holds only in-frame ones; the method was immunoSEQ multiplex PCR. Of about 130,000 clones in the sample, around 9% were seen once. The clonotype was recovered from a woman in her thirties or forties in good health and CMV-seropositive. The sequenced sample was PBMCs. The chain links TRBV7-3 to TRBJ2-5; the match to TRBD2 covers 11 bases. The CDR3 DNA reads as TGTGCCAGCAGCTTAAATAGCGGGGGGGTGGAGACCCAGTACTTC. This codes for CASSLNSGGVETQYF.